This entry is about one T cell receptor beta chain. The assay was immunoSEQ multiplex PCR, and TCRdb's table has in-frame clones only and misses some. The sample lists tens of thousands of clones, about 89% occurring once. The entry originates in a study of T cell changes during pregnancy in multiple sclerosis. The origin of this receptor is a female donor with multiple sclerosis, enrolled in a pregnancy study. The input for sequencing was CD8+ T cells from peripheral blood mononuclear cells, taken in the first trimester of pregnancy.

The CDR3 DNA is TGTGCCACTTCGAAACTAGCGGGAGTAGGGTACAATGAGCAGTTCTTC. Protein: CATSKLAGVGYNEQFF. The rearrangement links TRBV7-3 to TRBJ2-1; 11 positions match TRBD2. V was clipped by 10 bases and J by 4 bases; unmatched bases: 12. Germline CDR1 SGHTA, CDR2 FQGTGA. The CDR3 sequence is 16 residues long.